These 6 T cell receptor beta chains came from one sample sequenced in a study of PD-L1 blockade in urothelial cancer. Time point given: peripheral blood 6 weeks after treatment start. Only in-frame clones appear in the TCRdb table, and some are missing; sequencing was by immunoSEQ multiplex PCR. Found here are about 35,000 clones, roughly 82% of them singletons; the top ten hold 10%. The specimen was PBMCs, collected around atezolizumab (anti-PD-L1) treatment. The source of these receptors is a man in his forties with urothelial cancer.

The chain employs TRBV27 and TRBJ2-7, with 7 bases that match TRBD1. The CDR3 length is 14 residues. Trimming at V came to 5 bases and at J to 6 bases, leaving 10 bases not matched to a gene. Per germline, CDR1 MNHEY and CDR2 SMNVEV (reference sequence). The CDR3 nucleotides are TGTGCCAGCAGTCTTACAGGGGAAGCTCGCGAGCAGTACTTC. Its protein product is CASSLTGEAREQYF.

The V call is TRBV4-3, the J call TRBJ2-1; D may be TRBD1 (5 bases). Germline V gene sequence: CDR1 LGHNA, CDR2 YSLEER. This CDR3 region has 14 residues. V was cut by 4 bases and J by 6 bases, with 13 bases left in between. As DNA, the CDR3 is TGCGCCAGCAGCCCCGGCCTGGGGCCCAATGAGCAGTTCTTC. Protein product: CASSPGLGPNEQFF.

The chain couples TRBV28 to TRBJ2-7; TRBD2 might be the D (7 bases). Germline V gene data show CDR1 as MDHEN and CDR2 as SYDVKM. The V end was cut by 10 bases, the J end by 3 bases, with 16 bases between. CDR3 size: 13 residues. CDR3 bases: TGTGCCACCGGGGGGCGGCCGAACTACGAGCAGTACTTC. As protein: CATGGRPNYEQYF. The full variable domain, in which reference TRBV28 and TRBJ2-7 provide the parts outside the CDR3, is DVKVTQSSRYLVKRTGEKVFLECVQDMDHENMFWYRQDPGLGLRLIYFSYDVKMKEKGDIPEGYSVSREKKERFSLILESASTNQTSMYLCATGGRPNYEQYFGPGTRLTVT.

The chain combines TRBV6-6 with TRBJ1-2; 9 bases are shared with TRBD1. CDR3 size: 16 residues. The trim removed 0 bases at V and 4 bases at J, leaving 6 bases unmatched. Germline CDR1 MNHNY, CDR2 SVGAGI (reference sequence). CDR3 residues: CASSYSRTGDLYGYTF. For the CDR3, the DNA is TGTGCCAGCAGTTACTCCCGGACAGGGGACCTCTATGGCTACACCTTC.

The chain is built from TRBV7-8 and TRBJ1-5; D not resolved. This CDR3 is built from 16 residues. The V end lost 1 base, the J end lost 5 bases, and 15 bases lay between the germline ends. Germline assignment: CDR1 SGHVS and CDR2 FQNEAQ. The CDR3 DNA follows: TGTGCCAGCAGCTTAGGGTCGGGTGGCCTCGATCAGCCCCAGCATTTT. Protein sequence: CASSLGSGGLDQPQHF.

V usage is TRBV27 and J usage is TRBJ2-5; 8 bases are shared with TRBD1. Germline CDR1 is MNHEY and CDR2 is SMNVEV (reference sequence). CDR3 length: 15 amino acids. With 4 bases clipped from V and 5 bases from J, the junction kept 9 bases outside the gene matches. CDR3: CASSSPTGDGETQYF. CDR3 coding DNA: TGTGCCAGCAGTTCCCCGACAGGGGATGGGGAGACCCAGTACTTC.